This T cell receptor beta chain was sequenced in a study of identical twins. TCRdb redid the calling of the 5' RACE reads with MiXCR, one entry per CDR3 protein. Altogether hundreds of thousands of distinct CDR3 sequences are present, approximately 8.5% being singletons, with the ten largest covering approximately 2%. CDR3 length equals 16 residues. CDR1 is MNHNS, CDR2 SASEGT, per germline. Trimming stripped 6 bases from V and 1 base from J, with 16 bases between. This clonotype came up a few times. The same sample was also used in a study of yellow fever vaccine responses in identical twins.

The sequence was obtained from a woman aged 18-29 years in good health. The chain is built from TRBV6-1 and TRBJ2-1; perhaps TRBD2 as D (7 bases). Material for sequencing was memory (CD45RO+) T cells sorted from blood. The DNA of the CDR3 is TGTGCCAGCAGCCAGGGGACTACTCGATCCTACAATGAGCAGTTCTTC. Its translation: CASSQGTTRSYNEQFF.